A single sample is the source of the 3 T cell receptor beta chains below, sequenced in a study of CD8 T cells in Susac syndrome. RNA amounts of about 0.5 to 1 ug underwent reverse transcription with random hexamers. One entry per CDR3 protein results from TCRdb running MiXCR on the immunoSEQ multiplex PCR reads. The sample yields roughly 150,000 distinct CDR3 sequences, roughly 94% seen once. The sequenced sample was CD8+ T cells from PBMCs. Receptors were obtained from a human donor with multiple sclerosis.

This sequence joins TRBV30 and TRBJ1-1, with a possible D match to TRBD1 (6 bases). The CDR3 loop spans 17 amino acids. Germline CDR1 and CDR2: GTSNPN and SVGIG (reference sequence). V dropped 3 bases and J dropped 1 base, with 21 bases sitting between them. The CDR3 region is CAWSGTKTGPANTEAFF. The CDR3 coding sequence is TGTGCCTGGAGCGGGACCAAGACAGGTCCGGCGAACACTGAAGCTTTCTTT.

This rearrangement joins TRBV20-1 to TRBJ1-1; D unclear. The CDR3 spans 14 residues. Germline values: CDR1 DFQATT, CDR2 SNEGSKA (reference sequence). The CDR3 region has the DNA TGCAGACCCACGGCAACGGGCTGGTACACTGAAGCTTTCTTT. This codes for CRPTATGWYTEAFF.

The rearrangement joins TRBV13 to TRBJ2-4; D uncertain. The V and J ends lost 5 bases and 0 bases respectively, with 11 bases between them. Germline-derived CDR1 and CDR2 are PRHDT and FYEKMQ (reference sequence). The CDR3 runs 15 residues. In DNA form, the CDR3 reads TGTGCCAGCAGCCCCACCCGAATAGCCAAAAACATTCAGTACTTC. Translating it yields CASSPTRIAKNIQYF.